The entry below describes one T cell receptor (beta chain). Use of 60 Vbeta and 13 Jbeta primers characterized the PCR. Method: immunoSEQ multiplex PCR; TCRdb's copy keeps in-frame clones and lacks some. The sample shows under 250,000 clones, 82% of them seen only once. This entry comes from a study of cytomegalovirus exposure and HLA in healthy donors. On the study more broadly: From donors who were HLA-typed, an early data release held approximately 84 million unique TCRs.

The receptor's source is a middle-aged woman in good health and CMV-seronegative. Source material: PBMCs.

CDR3: CASSVRDSGLGSRYNEQFF. CDR3 nucleotide sequence: TGTGCCAGCAGTGTCCGGGACAGTGGTTTAGGATCACGCTACAATGAGCAGTTCTTC. V gene TRBV27 combines with J gene TRBJ2-1; 7 nucleotides align to TRBD1. J lost 3 bases, V lost 5 bases, and 19 bases had no gene match. In germline, CDR1 is MNHEY, CDR2 SMNVEV (reference sequence). The CDR3 has 19 amino acids.